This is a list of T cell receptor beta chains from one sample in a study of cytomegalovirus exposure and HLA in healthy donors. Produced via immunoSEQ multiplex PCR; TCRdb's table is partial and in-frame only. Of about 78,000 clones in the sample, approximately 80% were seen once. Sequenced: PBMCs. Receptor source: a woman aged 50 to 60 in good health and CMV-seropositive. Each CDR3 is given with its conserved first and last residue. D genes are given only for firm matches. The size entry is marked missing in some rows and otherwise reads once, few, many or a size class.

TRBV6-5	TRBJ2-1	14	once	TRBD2	CASRHRTSVNEQFF	TGTGCCAGCAGACACCGGACTAGCGTCAATGAGCAGTTCTTC
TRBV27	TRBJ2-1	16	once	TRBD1	CASSFIGQGIVNEQFF	TGTGCCAGCAGTTTCATCGGACAGGGGATCGTCAATGAGCAGTTCTTC
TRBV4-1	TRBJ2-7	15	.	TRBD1	CASSQNRGMAYEQYF	TGCGCCAGCAGCCAAAACAGGGGGATGGCCTACGAGCAGTACTTC
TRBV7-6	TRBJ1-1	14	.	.	CASSLGAGNTEAFF	TGTGCCAGCAGCTTAGGAGCGGGGAACACTGAAGCTTTCTTT
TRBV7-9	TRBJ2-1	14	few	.	CASSLGGSYNEQFF	TGTGCCAGCAGCTTGGGGGGCTCCTACAATGAGCAGTTCTTC
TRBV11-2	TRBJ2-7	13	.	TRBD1	CASSFTGAGEQYF	TGTGCCAGCAGCTTTACAGGGGCGGGCGAGCAGTACTTC
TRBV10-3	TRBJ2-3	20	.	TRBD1	CAISVLPAAAGQGSTDTQYF	TGTGCCATCAGTGTCCTCCCGGCAGCAGCGGGACAGGGTAGCACAGATACGCAGTATTTT
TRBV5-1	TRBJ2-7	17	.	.	CASSLDPPSRVVNEQYF	TGCGCCAGCAGCTTGGACCCCCCGTCCAGGGTTGTTAACGAGCAGTACTTC
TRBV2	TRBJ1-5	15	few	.	CASSEDWTGNQPQHF	TGTGCCAGCAGTGAAGATTGGACAGGCAATCAGCCCCAGCATTTT
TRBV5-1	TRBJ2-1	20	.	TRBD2	CASSLPPGLAGGPLINEQFF	TGCGCCAGCAGCTTACCCCCGGGACTAGCGGGGGGGCCGTTAATTAATGAGCAGTTCTTC
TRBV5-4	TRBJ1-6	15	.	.	CASSSPRDSDSPLHF	TGTGCCAGCAGCTCCCCCCGGGACTCGGATTCACCCCTCCACTTT
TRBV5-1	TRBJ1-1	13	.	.	CATRWGTDTEAFF	TGCGCCACCAGATGGGGGACTGACACTGAAGCTTTCTTT
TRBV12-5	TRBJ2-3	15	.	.	CASGNARVGTDTQYF	TGTGCTAGTGGCAACGCGCGGGTGGGAACAGATACGCAGTATTTT
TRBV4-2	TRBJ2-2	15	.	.	CASSQARGNTGELFF	TGTGCCAGCAGCCAAGCCCGGGGGAACACCGGGGAGCTGTTTTTT
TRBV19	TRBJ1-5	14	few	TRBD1	CASWTGKYNQPQHF	TGTGCCAGTTGGACAGGGAAATACAATCAGCCCCAGCATTTT
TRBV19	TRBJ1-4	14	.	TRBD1	CASSVTGANEKLFF	TGTGCCAGTAGTGTTACAGGGGCTAATGAAAAACTGTTTTTT
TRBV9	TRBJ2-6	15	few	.	CASTATGRGANVLTF	TGTGCCAGCACCGCTACGGGTCGTGGGGCCAACGTCCTGACTTTC
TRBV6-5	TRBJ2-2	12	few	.	CASSPNGGELFF	TGTGCCAGCAGTCCCAACGGCGGGGAGCTGTTTTTT
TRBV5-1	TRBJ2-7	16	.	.	CASSFVGSPYSYEQYF	TGCGCCAGCAGCTTTGTGGGGAGTCCTTACTCCTACGAGCAGTACTTC
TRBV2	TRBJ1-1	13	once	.	CASKGAANTEAFF	TGTGCCAGCAAAGGGGCAGCTAACACTGAAGCTTTCTTT
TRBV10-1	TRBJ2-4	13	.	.	CASSRGLEGIQYF	TGCGCCAGTTCCCGAGGGCTAGAAGGCATTCAGTACTTC
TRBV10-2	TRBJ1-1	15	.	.	CASSEARRSNTEAFF	TGCGCCAGCAGTGAAGCGAGACGGTCGAACACTGAAGCTTTCTTT
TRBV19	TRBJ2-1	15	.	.	CASTRGGGSYNEQFF	TGTGCCAGTACCCGAGGGGGGGGCTCCTACAATGAGCAGTTCTTC
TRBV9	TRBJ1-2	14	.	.	CASSFQTAAYGYTF	TGTGCCAGCAGCTTCCAGACAGCCGCCTATGGCTACACCTTC
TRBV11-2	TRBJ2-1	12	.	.	CASSHGQNEQFF	TGTGCCAGCAGCCATGGACAGAATGAGCAGTTCTTC
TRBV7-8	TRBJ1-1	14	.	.	CASSPSTGGRVAFF	TGTGCCAGCAGCCCCTCGACGGGGGGGCGTGTGGCTTTCTTT
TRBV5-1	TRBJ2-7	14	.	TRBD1	CASSGPGQGYEQYF	TGCGCCAGCAGCGGCCCGGGACAGGGGTACGAGCAGTACTTC
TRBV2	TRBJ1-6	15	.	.	CASSRDSGGNSPLHF	TGTGCCAGCAGTCGCGACTCTGGGGGGAATTCACCCCTCCACTTT
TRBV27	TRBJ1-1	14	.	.	CASSPRGGSTEAFF	TGTGCCAGCAGTCCCAGAGGAGGGAGCACTGAAGCTTTCTTT
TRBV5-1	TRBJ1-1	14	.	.	CASSSIDRNTEAFF	TGCGCCAGCAGCTCAATCGACAGGAACACTGAAGCTTTCTTT
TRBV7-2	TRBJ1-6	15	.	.	CASSLQAGNNSPLHF	TGTGCCAGCAGCTTACAGGCTGGAAATAATTCACCCCTCCACTTT
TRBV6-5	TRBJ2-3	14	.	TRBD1	CAARDRGFADTQYF	TGTGCCGCACGGGACAGGGGTTTTGCAGATACGCAGTATTTT
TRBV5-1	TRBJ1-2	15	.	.	CASSTQPGRVVGYTF	TGCGCCAGCAGCACTCAACCCGGCAGGGTCGTGGGCTACACCTTC
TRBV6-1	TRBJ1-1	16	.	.	CASSESGSSGKTEAFF	TGTGCCAGCAGTGAATCGGGCAGCTCGGGGAAGACTGAAGCTTTCTTT
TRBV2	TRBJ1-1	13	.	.	CASRVRTNTEAFF	TGTGCCAGCAGAGTGAGAACGAACACTGAAGCTTTCTTT
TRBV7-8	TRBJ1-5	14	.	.	CASSLETAAQPQHF	TGTGCCAGCAGCTTAGAGACAGCCGCACAGCCCCAGCATTTT